The rows below give T cell receptor beta chains drawn from one sample of a study of T cells in Graves' hyperthyroidism and ophthalmopathy. MiXCR, applied by TCRdb to the multiplex PCR reads, yields one record per CDR3 protein. The data show more than 500,000 distinct CDR3 sequences, roughly 14% seen once. The sequenced material came from blood. These receptors were taken from a woman aged 40 to 50 with Graves' ophthalmopathy. Both conserved end residues are part of each CDR3. The D gene is left open where the match is weak. Clone size is shown for a subset of rows, as once, few, many or a class of expanded clone.

TRBV18	TRBD1	few	TRBJ1-1	CASSPRDSRLNTEAFF	TGTGCCAGCTCACCTCGGGACAGTCGTTTGAACACTGAAGCTTTCTTT
TRBV30	-	-	TRBJ2-2	CAGSFGSIDTGELFF	TGTGCCGGATCTTTCGGGAGTATTGACACCGGGGAGCTGTTTTTT
TRBV19	-	-	TRBJ2-2	CASSIILAVTGELFF	TGTGCCAGTAGTATAATCCTAGCTGTGACCGGGGAGCTGTTTTTT
TRBV6-1	-	-	TRBJ1-2	CASTLLQMHEGYGYTF	TGTGCCAGCACCCTACTACAGATGCATGAGGGCTATGGCTACACCTTC
TRBV29-1	-	many	TRBJ2-7	CSVEDGGGSSYEQYF	TGCAGCGTTGAAGATGGGGGTGGTAGCTCCTACGAGCAGTACTTC
TRBV6-5	-	many	TRBJ2-7	CASSYSIGQISGYEQYF	TGTGCCAGCAGTTACTCTATAGGACAAATTAGCGGCTACGAGCAGTACTTC
TRBV11-3	TRBD1	many	TRBJ1-2	CASSLPTGDGYTF	TGTGCCAGCAGCCTTCCGACAGGGGATGGCTACACCTTC
TRBV15	TRBD1	many	TRBJ1-1	CATSRDRQGLEAFF	TGTGCCACCAGCAGAGATCGACAGGGCCTTGAAGCTTTCTTT
TRBV10-2	-	few	TRBJ2-5	CASLDVQETQYF	TGCGCCAGCCTGGACGTTCAAGAGACCCAGTACTTC
TRBV7-3	-	many	TRBJ1-2	CASSPLAGDGYTF	TGTGCCAGCAGTCCCCTAGCAGGGGATGGCTACACCTTC
TRBV28	-	many	TRBJ2-7	CASSSGALEQYF	TGTGCCAGCAGTTCCGGGGCTCTGGAGCAGTACTTC
TRBV19	-	many	TRBJ2-7	CASSASGRSYEQYF	TGTGCCAGTAGTGCGAGTGGGAGATCCTACGAGCAGTACTTC
TRBV2	-	-	TRBJ2-1	CASRGGSYNEQFF	TGTGCCAGCAGGGGAGGCTCCTACAATGAGCAGTTCTTC